This TCR beta chain was observed in a study of OX40 agonist ivuxolimab in advanced cancers. Study in general: The study enrolled dose-escalation patients with hepatocellular carcinoma, melanoma, renal cell or head and neck cancer.

Clones were read by immunoSEQ multiplex PCR, and TCRdb kept only the in-frame ones, dropping some. Counted here are roughly 65,000 clones, 70% to 90% occurring once; the ten biggest clones make up about 3.7%. This receptor was taken from an adult with an advanced solid tumor such as melanoma, head and neck, liver or kidney cancer. The sample consisted of CD4+ or CD8+ T cells sorted from blood, taken in a trial of the OX40 agonist ivuxolimab.

The CDR3 nucleotides are TGTGCCAGCAACCAGGGGGGCGACTTCTACGAGCAGTACTTC. Its translation is CASNQGGDFYEQYF. V and J are TRBV6-1 and TRBJ2-7; the D gene is possibly TRBD1 (7 bases). The germline V and J ends were trimmed by 7 bases and 3 bases, with 16 bases remaining between them. Per germline, CDR1 MNHNS and CDR2 SASEGT. The length of the CDR3 is 14 residues.